Listed below are T cell receptor beta chains from one sample, sequenced in a study of blood T cell repertoires in COVID-19. Clones were read by immunoSEQ multiplex PCR, and TCRdb kept only the in-frame ones, dropping some. The top ten clones hold around 2.8% of a sample with about 190,000 clones, around 80% of them seen once. Sequencing was performed on peripheral blood. The origin of the receptors is a woman aged 80 or older with active or convalescent COVID-19. Both conserved end residues are part of each CDR3. A D gene is named only where the DNA matches it firmly. Some rows have no size entry. The others give once, few or many, or a class for an expanded clone.

clone_size: NA
j_call: TRBJ2-2
d_call: NA
v_call: TRBV11-2
cdr3_aa: CASSFGLAYTGELFF
cdr3_nt: TGTGCCAGCAGCTTTGGGCTAGCATACACCGGGGAGCTGTTTTTT

clone_size: few
j_call: TRBJ1-5
d_call: NA
v_call: TRBV7-2
cdr3_aa: CASSPGPWSNQPQHF
cdr3_nt: TGTGCCAGCAGCCCAGGGCCTTGGAGCAATCAGCCCCAGCATTTT

clone_size: NA
j_call: TRBJ2-3
d_call: TRBD2
v_call: TRBV7-2
cdr3_aa: CANRGLSGGVADTQYF
cdr3_nt: TGTGCCAATCGGGGCCTTAGCGGGGGAGTAGCAGATACGCAGTATTTT

clone_size: NA
j_call: TRBJ1-2
d_call: NA
v_call: TRBV28
cdr3_aa: CASSTSRGGASNYGYTF
cdr3_nt: TGTGCCAGCAGCACGTCGAGGGGAGGGGCCTCTAACTATGGCTACACCTTC

clone_size: few
j_call: TRBJ2-5
d_call: NA
v_call: TRBV5-5
cdr3_aa: CASSLKMWQGAQYF
cdr3_nt: TGTGCCAGCAGCTTGAAGATGTGGCAGGGTGCCCAGTACTTC

clone_size: once
j_call: TRBJ1-1
d_call: NA
v_call: TRBV6-5
cdr3_aa: CASSYSYRNTEAFF
cdr3_nt: TGTGCCAGCAGTTACTCGTATCGGAACACTGAAGCTTTCTTT

clone_size: NA
j_call: TRBJ1-1
d_call: TRBD1
v_call: TRBV5-4
cdr3_aa: CASSLRDRVNTEAFF
cdr3_nt: TGTGCCAGCAGCTTGCGTGACAGGGTGAACACTGAAGCTTTCTTT

clone_size: NA
j_call: TRBJ1-1
d_call: NA
v_call: TRBV13
cdr3_aa: CASSARGWTEAFF
cdr3_nt: TGTGCCAGCAGCGCCAGGGGATGGACTGAAGCTTTCTTT

clone_size: once
j_call: TRBJ2-3
d_call: TRBD1
v_call: TRBV19
cdr3_aa: CAITLDRCTDTQYF
cdr3_nt: TGTGCCATTACGTTGGACAGGTGTACAGATACGCAGTATTTT

clone_size: NA
j_call: TRBJ2-7
d_call: NA
v_call: TRBV30
cdr3_aa: CAWSVRGLFYEQYF
cdr3_nt: TGTGCCTGGAGTGTACGGGGACTCTTCTACGAGCAGTACTTC

clone_size: NA
j_call: TRBJ2-1
d_call: TRBD2
v_call: TRBV6-5
cdr3_aa: CASSPQAGGLNEQFF
cdr3_nt: TGTGCCAGCAGTCCCCAAGCGGGGGGGCTCAATGAGCAGTTCTTC

clone_size: few
j_call: TRBJ1-6
d_call: TRBD1
v_call: TRBV19
cdr3_aa: CASRRDTGDSPLHF
cdr3_nt: TGTGCCAGTAGGCGGGACACAGGGGATTCACCCCTCCACTTT

clone_size: NA
j_call: TRBJ1-1
d_call: NA
v_call: TRBV9
cdr3_aa: CASSSRSNTEAFF
cdr3_nt: TGTGCCAGCAGCTCGAGATCGAACACTGAAGCTTTCTTT

clone_size: NA
j_call: TRBJ2-3
d_call: TRBD2
v_call: TRBV27
cdr3_aa: CASSLGPAGAFGTDTQYF
cdr3_nt: TGTGCCAGCAGTTTAGGTCCAGCGGGGGCCTTTGGCACAGATACGCAGTATTTT